Listed below are T cell receptor beta chains from one sample, sequenced in a study of glioma-infiltrating T cells after dendritic cell vaccination. TCRdb's table, derived via immunoSEQ multiplex PCR, lists solely in-frame clones and lacks some. In the table there are 98,000 or so clones, 65% to 85% of which are singletons. The source material was blood, sampled after dendritic cell vaccination. The receptors shown here come from a human donor with glioblastoma. Each CDR3 is given with its conserved first and last residue. D genes are given only for firm matches. Clone sizes are given selectively: once, few, many, or a class where the clone is expanded.

CDR3nt: TGTGCCAGCTCACCAAGGGAGGACAGGGGATCCTATGGCTACACCTTC; CDR3aa: CASSPREDRGSYGYTF; d_gene: TRBD1; abundance: .; v_gene: TRBV18; j_gene: TRBJ1-2
CDR3nt: TGTGCCAGTAGTCAGGGGAATCAGCCCCAGCATTTT; CDR3aa: CASSQGNQPQHF; d_gene: .; abundance: .; v_gene: TRBV19; j_gene: TRBJ1-5
CDR3nt: TGTGCCATTAAAGGAGCAGGAAACACCATATATTTT; CDR3aa: CAIKGAGNTIYF; d_gene: .; abundance: .; v_gene: TRBV10-3; j_gene: TRBJ1-3
CDR3nt: TGTGCCAGCAGTGAACAGGGACGGGATACGCAGTATTTT; CDR3aa: CASSEQGRDTQYF; d_gene: .; abundance: .; v_gene: TRBV6-4; j_gene: TRBJ2-3
CDR3nt: TGCGCCAGCAGCTTTACGGTGGGGAGCACTGAAGCTTTCTTT; CDR3aa: CASSFTVGSTEAFF; d_gene: .; abundance: once; v_gene: TRBV5-1; j_gene: TRBJ1-1
CDR3nt: TGTGCCAGCAGCCCACACGGTTTGGGGACAGGGGATAACGAGCAGTACTTC; CDR3aa: CASSPHGLGTGDNEQYF; d_gene: TRBD1; abundance: .; v_gene: TRBV9; j_gene: TRBJ2-7
CDR3nt: TGTGCCAGCAGGCTCGACAGGGAGGACTATGGCTACACCTTC; CDR3aa: CASRLDREDYGYTF; d_gene: TRBD1; abundance: .; v_gene: TRBV28; j_gene: TRBJ1-2
CDR3nt: TGTGCCAGCAGTGGTACAGGGGTTCTTAGTCAGCCCCAGCATTTT; CDR3aa: CASSGTGVLSQPQHF; d_gene: TRBD1; abundance: few; v_gene: TRBV27; j_gene: TRBJ1-5
CDR3nt: TGTGCCAGCAGGCCTACCGGGACAGGGGTGGGCGAGCAGTACTTC; CDR3aa: CASRPTGTGVGEQYF; d_gene: TRBD1; abundance: .; v_gene: TRBV28; j_gene: TRBJ2-7
CDR3nt: TGTGCCACCAGCAAACACAGGGGCAATAATGAAAAACTGTTTTTT; CDR3aa: CATSKHRGNNEKLFF; d_gene: TRBD1; abundance: .; v_gene: TRBV15; j_gene: TRBJ1-4
CDR3nt: TGTGCCAGCAGTCACGACGAGTGGAGACCCCTCCACTTT; CDR3aa: CASSHDEWRPLHF; d_gene: .; abundance: .; v_gene: TRBV6-5; j_gene: TRBJ1-6
CDR3nt: TGTGCCACCAGCAGGGCCGGGACAGTCCGTCAGACCCAGTACTTC; CDR3aa: CATSRAGTVRQTQYF; d_gene: TRBD1; abundance: .; v_gene: TRBV15; j_gene: TRBJ2-5
CDR3nt: TGTGCCAGCAGTGCCACTAGCGGGGACAATGAGCAGTTCTTC; CDR3aa: CASSATSGDNEQFF; d_gene: TRBD2; abundance: .; v_gene: TRBV2; j_gene: TRBJ2-1
CDR3nt: TGTGCCAGCAGACTACACGACAGCGAAACTAATGAAAAACTGTTTTTT; CDR3aa: CASRLHDSETNEKLFF; d_gene: .; abundance: few; v_gene: TRBV27; j_gene: TRBJ1-4
CDR3nt: TGCGCCAGCAGCCAAAGCGCCGGACTAGCGAGTTACAATGAGCAGTTCTTC; CDR3aa: CASSQSAGLASYNEQFF; d_gene: TRBD2; abundance: .; v_gene: TRBV4-1; j_gene: TRBJ2-1
CDR3nt: TGCGCCAGCAGCTTCCCCCCGGGACAGGGAGGGAGCAATCAGCCCCAGCATTTT; CDR3aa: CASSFPPGQGGSNQPQHF; d_gene: TRBD1; abundance: .; v_gene: TRBV5-1; j_gene: TRBJ1-5
CDR3nt: TGCGCCAGCAGCTTGGCCTCACAGTACGAGCAGTACTTC; CDR3aa: CASSLASQYEQYF; d_gene: .; abundance: .; v_gene: TRBV5-1; j_gene: TRBJ2-7
CDR3nt: TGTGCCAGCAGCACCAGACAAGAGATTGGAAACACCATATATTTT; CDR3aa: CASSTRQEIGNTIYF; d_gene: .; abundance: .; v_gene: TRBV9; j_gene: TRBJ1-3
CDR3nt: TGTGCCAGCAGTTTGGGGGACAGGTCAAATGAGCAGTTCTTC; CDR3aa: CASSLGDRSNEQFF; d_gene: TRBD1; abundance: .; v_gene: TRBV28; j_gene: TRBJ2-1
CDR3nt: TGTGCCATCCGGGACAGGGATGAGACCCAGTACTTC; CDR3aa: CAIRDRDETQYF; d_gene: TRBD1; abundance: .; v_gene: TRBV10-3; j_gene: TRBJ2-5
CDR3nt: TGTGCCAGCAGCTTTATCCGGGACAGGGGAGATTTGGCTTACGAGCAGTACTTC; CDR3aa: CASSFIRDRGDLAYEQYF; d_gene: TRBD1; abundance: many; v_gene: TRBV7-2; j_gene: TRBJ2-7
CDR3nt: TGCGCCAGCAGCTTGGCCGCAGTTGGAGAGACCCAGTACTTC; CDR3aa: CASSLAAVGETQYF; d_gene: .; abundance: .; v_gene: TRBV5-1; j_gene: TRBJ2-5
CDR3nt: TGTGCCAGCAGTCGAAACAGGGAATTTTCGAATGAGCAGTTCTTC; CDR3aa: CASSRNREFSNEQFF; d_gene: .; abundance: .; v_gene: TRBV25-1; j_gene: TRBJ2-1
CDR3nt: TGTGCCAGCAGACCCGGGGGGCGGAACACTGAAGCTTTCTTT; CDR3aa: CASRPGGRNTEAFF; d_gene: .; abundance: once; v_gene: TRBV6-5; j_gene: TRBJ1-1
CDR3nt: TGTGCCAGCAGGATGGGACAGCTCTACGAGCAGTACTTC; CDR3aa: CASRMGQLYEQYF; d_gene: TRBD1; abundance: .; v_gene: TRBV6-1; j_gene: TRBJ2-7
CDR3nt: TGCGCCAGCAGCTTAGCGGATACGCAGTATTTT; CDR3aa: CASSLADTQYF; d_gene: .; abundance: once; v_gene: TRBV5-1; j_gene: TRBJ2-3
CDR3nt: TGCAGCGTCCGCGGACTAGCTTACCCCCCCGTGCTCACAGATACGCAGTATTTT; CDR3aa: CSVRGLAYPPVLTDTQYF; d_gene: TRBD2; abundance: few; v_gene: TRBV29-1; j_gene: TRBJ2-3
CDR3nt: TGTGCCTGGAGGCATAGGACTAGCGGGAGGCATTCGAAGCTGTTTTTT; CDR3aa: CAWRHRTSGRHSKLFF; d_gene: TRBD2; abundance: .; v_gene: TRBV30; j_gene: TRBJ2-2
CDR3nt: TGCGCCAGCAGCTTGGCCGGACAGGGCTACGAGCAGTACTTC; CDR3aa: CASSLAGQGYEQYF; d_gene: TRBD1; abundance: .; v_gene: TRBV5-1; j_gene: TRBJ2-7
CDR3nt: TGTGCCAGCAGTTCTCTAGGCAATGAGCAGTTCTTC; CDR3aa: CASSSLGNEQFF; d_gene: .; abundance: .; v_gene: TRBV28; j_gene: TRBJ2-1
CDR3nt: TGTGCCAGCAGGACATGGGAGGGACGGGGCACAGATACGCAGTATTTT; CDR3aa: CASRTWEGRGTDTQYF; d_gene: TRBD2; abundance: .; v_gene: TRBV28; j_gene: TRBJ2-3